Presented here are 14 T cell receptor beta chains from one specimen sequenced in a study of blood T cell repertoires in COVID-19 (dated by TCRdb to 2019 to 2021). Library preparation used the immunoSEQ multiplex PCR assay. The clones in this table, taken by TCRdb from immuneACCESS, are in-frame only. Not every clone is retained; where verified, under half of the shortfall comes from an unresolved V gene, and the cause of the rest is unknown. The sample contains some 140,000 clones, about four fifths of them found a single time. Less than 30% of the sample lies in the top ten. The source material was peripheral blood. All receptors derive from a woman aged 55-69 years with acute or convalescent COVID-19.

The rearrangement joins TRBV19 to TRBJ1-6; 8 positions agree with TRBD1. The V segment lost 3 bases and the J segment 7 bases; nucleotides outside the gene matches: 5. CDR3 size: 15 residues. Germline V gives CDR1 LNHDA, CDR2 SQIVND (reference sequence). DNA for the CDR3: TGTGCCAGTAGTATGAGGACAGGGCGCAATTCACCCCTCCACTTT. This translates into CASSMRTGRNSPLHF.

The chain combines TRBV10-3 with TRBJ2-3; tentatively, D is TRBD1 (6 bases). CDR1 and CDR2 (germline): ENHRY, SYGVKD. This CDR3 has 17 amino acids. With 5 bases removed from V and 4 bases from J, the gap between germline ends came to 22 bases. The CDR3 loop reads CAISYSGDRAHSDTQYF. CDR3 bases: TGTGCCATCAGTTATTCAGGGGACCGGGCACATTCAGATACGCAGTATTTT.

CDR3 amino acids: CASSHATAGEYEQYV. The CDR3 nucleotides read TGTGCCAGCAGCCACGCGACAGCGGGGGAGTACGAGCAGTACGTC. The V and J genes are TRBV6-5 and TRBJ2-7; 8 positions match TRBD2. Trimming took 6 bases from V and 4 from J; bases not matched to a gene: 11. There are 15 residues in the CDR3. CDR1 is MNHEY, CDR2 SVGAGI, per germline.

This clone was counted between two and nine times. The chain joins TRBV7-2 to TRBJ1-2; weak D call: TRBD1 (6 bases). Trimming cost V 1 base and J 7 bases, with 13 bases left between them. Per the germline V gene, CDR1 is SGHTA and CDR2 is FQGNSA. CDR3 length: 14 amino acids. The CDR3 region has the DNA TGTGCCAGCAGCTTAGACAGGGCCCTTTCTGGCTACACCTTC. Protein: CASSLDRALSGYTF.

The rearrangement uses TRBV5-1 and TRBJ2-5; the match to TRBD1 covers 7 bases. This CDR3 has 15 amino acids. The V gene end was trimmed by 4 bases and the J gene end by 4 bases; junction bases not matched to a gene: 10. Germline CDR1 is SGHRS and CDR2 is YFSETQ. CDR3 nucleotides: TGCGCCAGCAGCCCGACGACAGGGTGGGGAGAGACCCAGTACTTC. It specifies CASSPTTGWGETQYF.

This clone occurred a few times. At one of its ends the junction is not consistent with the germline gene, which may arise from a read error. The chain employs TRBV12-5 and TRBJ1-5; D is ambiguous. The CDR3 runs 14 residues. Germline lookup yields CDR1 LGHNT and CDR2 FRNRAP. The CDR3 here is CASGLGGPGRPQHF. The CDR3 region has the DNA TGTGCTAGTGGCTTGGGCGGCCCCGGGAGGCCCCAGCATTTT.

J is TRBJ1-2 and V is TRBV4-1; no clear D. Looked up from germline, CDR1 is MGHRA and CDR2 is YSYEKL. CDR3 size: 14 residues. V lost 1 base, J lost 7 bases, and 13 bases lay in between. Written as DNA, the CDR3 is TGCGCCAGCAGCCAAGGCCTGCGTCTACGTGGCTACACCTTC. Translated: CASSQGLRLRGYTF.

V usage is TRBV18 and J usage is TRBJ1-2; TRBD1 matches at 7 bases. CDR3 size: 14 residues. CDR1 is KGHSH and CDR2 is LQKENI in the germline V gene. The trim removed 3 bases at V and 4 bases at J, leaving 5 bases unmatched. The CDR3 sequence is CASSPGTDSYGYTF. DNA of the CDR3: TGTGCCAGCTCACCGGGGACAGACTCCTATGGCTACACCTTC. Together with reference TRBV18 and TRBJ1-2, the CDR3 gives the full variable domain: NAGVMQNPRHLVRRRGQEARLRCSPMKGHSHVYWYRQLPEEGLKFMVYLQKENIIDESGMPKERFSAEFPKEGPSILRIQQVVRGDSAAYFCASSPGTDSYGYTFGSGTRLTVV.

This clone was observed a handful of times. The chain employs TRBV29-1 and TRBJ2-3; 13 bases are shared with TRBD2. The CDR3 length is 12 residues. Unmatched junction bases numbered 0, after V lost 8 bases and J lost 4 bases. Per the germline V gene, CDR1 is SQVTM and CDR2 is ANQGSEA. CDR3 in amino acids: CSTSGGADTQYF. The CDR3 DNA follows: TGCAGCACTAGCGGGGGGGCAGATACGCAGTATTTT.

This chain links TRBV10-1 with TRBJ2-1; TRBD1 agrees at 10 bases. CDR1 is WNHNN, CDR2 SYGVQD, per germline (reference sequence). Unmatched junction bases numbered 5, after V lost 2 bases and J lost 7 bases. The CDR3 runs 15 residues. The DNA of the CDR3 is TGCGCCAGCAGTGAGCCGGACAGGGGGTCGAATGAGCAGTTCTTC. It yields the protein CASSEPDRGSNEQFF.

In this sample, this clone turned up many times. CDR3 nucleotide sequence: TGCGCCAGCAGCAACGGACAGGGGGTTTCCTACGAGCAGTACTTC. This gives the protein CASSNGQGVSYEQYF. The rearrangement uses TRBV5-1 and TRBJ2-7, with TRBD1 matching 10 bases. This CDR3 region has 15 residues. V was pared by 4 bases and J by 1 base, with 5 bases of the junction left unmatched. Germline CDR1 and CDR2: SGHRS and YFSETQ.

This clone was counted only a few times. The chain carries TRBV4-1 and TRBJ1-2, with 9 bases identical to TRBD1. Germline CDR1 MGHRA, CDR2 YSYEKL. The CDR3 is 16 amino acids. Trimming at V came to 0 bases and at J to 2 bases, leaving 4 bases not matched to a gene. The CDR3 is CASSQDDRGANYGYTF. The DNA for the CDR3 is TGCGCCAGCAGCCAAGATGACAGGGGGGCGAACTATGGCTACACCTTC.

A few counts support this clone. V and J are TRBV3-1 (or the pseudogene TRBV3-2) and TRBJ1-5; D might be TRBD1 (6 bases). There are 13 residues in the CDR3. Looked up from germline, CDR1 is LGHDT and CDR2 is YNNKEL (reference sequence). V was pared by 5 bases and J by 4 bases, with 9 bases between. The CDR3 spells CASSNRENQPQHF. The CDR3 nucleotides read TGTGCCAGCAGCAACAGGGAAAATCAGCCCCAGCATTTT.

This clone was observed a few times. This chain uses TRBV3-1 (or the pseudogene TRBV3-2) with TRBJ2-1; 12 bases fit TRBD2. The V and J ends lost 1 base and 7 bases, in that order; junction bases with no gene match: 8. Germline CDR1 reads LGHDT; CDR2 reads YNNKEL (reference sequence). The CDR3 is 17 residues long. CDR3 in amino acids: CASSQGLAGGPQNEQFF. The CDR3 DNA reads as TGTGCCAGCAGCCAAGGCCTAGCGGGGGGGCCCCAGAATGAGCAGTTCTTC.